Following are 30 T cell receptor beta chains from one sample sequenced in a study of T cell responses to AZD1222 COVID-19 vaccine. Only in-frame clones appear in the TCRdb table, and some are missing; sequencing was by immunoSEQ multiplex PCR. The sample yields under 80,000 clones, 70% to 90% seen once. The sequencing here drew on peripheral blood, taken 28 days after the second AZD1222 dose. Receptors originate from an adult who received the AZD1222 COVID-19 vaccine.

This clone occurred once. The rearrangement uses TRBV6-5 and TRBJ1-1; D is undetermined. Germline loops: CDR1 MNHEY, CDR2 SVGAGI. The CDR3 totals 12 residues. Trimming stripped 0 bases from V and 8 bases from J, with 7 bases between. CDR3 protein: CASSYSRVEAFF. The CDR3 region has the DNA TGTGCCAGCAGTTACTCCCGGGTGGAAGCTTTCTTT.

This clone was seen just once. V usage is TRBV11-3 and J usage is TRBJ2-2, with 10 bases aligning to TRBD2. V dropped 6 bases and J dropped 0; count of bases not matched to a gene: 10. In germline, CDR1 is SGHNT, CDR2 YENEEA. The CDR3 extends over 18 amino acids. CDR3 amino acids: CASSKSGRAFANTGELFF. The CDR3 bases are TGTGCCAGCAGTAAAAGCGGGAGGGCTTTCGCGAACACCGGGGAGCTGTTTTTT.

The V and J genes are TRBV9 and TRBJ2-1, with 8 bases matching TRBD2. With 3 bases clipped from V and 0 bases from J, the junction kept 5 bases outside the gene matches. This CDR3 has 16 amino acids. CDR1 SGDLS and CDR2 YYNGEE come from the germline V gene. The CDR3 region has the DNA TGTGCCAGCAGCGCGGTTAGCGGGAACTCCTACAATGAGCAGTTCTTC. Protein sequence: CASSAVSGNSYNEQFF. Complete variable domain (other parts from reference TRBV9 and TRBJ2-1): DSGVTQTPKHLITATGQRVTLRCSPRSGDLSVYWYQQSLDQGLQFLIQYYNGEERAKGNILERFSAQQFPDLHSELNLSSLELGDSALYFCASSAVSGNSYNEQFFGPGTRLTVL.

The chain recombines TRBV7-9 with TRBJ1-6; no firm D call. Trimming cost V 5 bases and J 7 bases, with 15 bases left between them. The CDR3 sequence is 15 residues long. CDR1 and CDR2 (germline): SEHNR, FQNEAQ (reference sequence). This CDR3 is CASSPHEGANSPLHF. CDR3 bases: TGTGCCAGCAGCCCACATGAGGGCGCGAATTCACCCCTCCACTTT.

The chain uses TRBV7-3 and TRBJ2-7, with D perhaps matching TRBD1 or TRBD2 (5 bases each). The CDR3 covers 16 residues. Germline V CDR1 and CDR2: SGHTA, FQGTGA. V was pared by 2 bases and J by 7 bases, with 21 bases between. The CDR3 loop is CASSLLGTTSPGEQYF. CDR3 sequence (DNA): TGTGCCAGCAGCTTACTAGGGACCACTTCCCCGGGAGAGCAGTACTTC.

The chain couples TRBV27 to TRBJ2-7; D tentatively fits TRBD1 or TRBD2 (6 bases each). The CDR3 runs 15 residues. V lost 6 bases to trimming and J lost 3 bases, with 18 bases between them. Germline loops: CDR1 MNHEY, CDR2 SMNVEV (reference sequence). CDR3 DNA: TGTGCCAGCAGATGGGGGGCTAGGGGGGACTACGAGCAGTACTTC. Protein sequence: CASRWGARGDYEQYF.

The DNA of the CDR3 is TGTGCCAGCTCCCCGGCCGGCGGGCCTAGCACAGATACGCAGTATTTT. Translation: CASSPAGGPSTDTQYF. The rearrangement links TRBV7-2 to TRBJ2-3; TRBD2 is a possible D gene (5 bases). Trimming left V 8 bases short and J 0 bases short, with 18 bases between. This CDR3 spans 16 amino acids. The germline CDR1 and CDR2 sequences are SGHTA and FQGNSA.

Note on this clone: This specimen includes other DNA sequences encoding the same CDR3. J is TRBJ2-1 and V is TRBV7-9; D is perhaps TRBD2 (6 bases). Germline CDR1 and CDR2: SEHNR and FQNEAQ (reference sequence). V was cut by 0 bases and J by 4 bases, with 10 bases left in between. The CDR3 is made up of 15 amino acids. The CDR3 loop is CASSLAGGPYNEQFF. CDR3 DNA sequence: TGTGCCAGCAGCTTAGCGGGAGGTCCATACAATGAGCAGTTCTTC.

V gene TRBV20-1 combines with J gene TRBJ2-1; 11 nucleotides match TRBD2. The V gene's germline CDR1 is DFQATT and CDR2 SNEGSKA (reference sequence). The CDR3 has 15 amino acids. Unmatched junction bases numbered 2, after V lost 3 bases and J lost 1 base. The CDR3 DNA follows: TGCAGTGCTAGTGCTAGCGGGAGGTCCTACAATGAGCAGTTCTTC. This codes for CSASASGRSYNEQFF.

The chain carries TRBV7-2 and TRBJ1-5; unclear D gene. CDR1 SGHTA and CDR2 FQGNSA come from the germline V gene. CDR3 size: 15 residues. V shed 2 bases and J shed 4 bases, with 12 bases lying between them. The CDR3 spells CASSLTMADNQPQHF. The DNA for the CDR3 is TGTGCCAGCAGCTTAACAATGGCAGATAATCAGCCCCAGCATTTT. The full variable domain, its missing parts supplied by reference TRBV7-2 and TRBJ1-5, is GAGVSQSPSNKVTEKGKDVELRCDPISGHTALYWYRQSLGQGLEFLIYFQGNSAPDKSGLPSDRFSAERTGGSVSTLTIQRTQQEDSAVYLCASSLTMADNQPQHFGDGTRLSIL.

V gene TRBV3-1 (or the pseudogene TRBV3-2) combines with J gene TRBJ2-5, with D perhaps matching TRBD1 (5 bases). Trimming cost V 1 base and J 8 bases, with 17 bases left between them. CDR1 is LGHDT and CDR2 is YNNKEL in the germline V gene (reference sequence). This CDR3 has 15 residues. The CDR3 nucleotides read TGTGCCAGCAGCCAAGGCGGTCCGGCAGGGTTAACCCAGTACTTC. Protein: CASSQGGPAGLTQYF.

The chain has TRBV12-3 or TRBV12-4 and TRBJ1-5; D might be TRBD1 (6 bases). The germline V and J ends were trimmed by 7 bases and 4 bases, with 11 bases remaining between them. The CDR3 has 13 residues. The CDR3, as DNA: TGTGCCAGCACCTCAGGGGATAATCAGCCCCAGCATTTT. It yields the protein CASTSGDNQPQHF.

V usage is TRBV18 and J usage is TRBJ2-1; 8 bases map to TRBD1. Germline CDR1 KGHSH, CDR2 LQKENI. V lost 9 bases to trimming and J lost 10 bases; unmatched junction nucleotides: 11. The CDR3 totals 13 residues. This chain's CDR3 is CASSSQGAVEQFF. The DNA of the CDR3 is TGTGCCAGTAGTTCCCAGGGGGCTGTGGAGCAGTTCTTC.

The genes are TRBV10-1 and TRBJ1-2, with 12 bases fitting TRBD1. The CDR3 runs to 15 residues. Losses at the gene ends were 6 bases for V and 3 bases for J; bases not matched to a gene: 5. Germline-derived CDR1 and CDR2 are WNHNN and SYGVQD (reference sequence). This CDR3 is CASSEGTGGHYGYTF. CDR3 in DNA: TGCGCCAGCAGCGAGGGGACAGGGGGCCACTATGGCTACACCTTC.

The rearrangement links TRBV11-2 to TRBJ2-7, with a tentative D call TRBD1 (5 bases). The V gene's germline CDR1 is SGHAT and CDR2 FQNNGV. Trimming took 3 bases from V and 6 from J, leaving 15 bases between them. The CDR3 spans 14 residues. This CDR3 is CASSLDNLVAEQYF. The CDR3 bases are TGTGCCAGCAGCTTGGACAACCTAGTTGCCGAGCAGTACTTC.

The CDR3 region has the DNA TGCGCCAGCAGCTTGTGGGAAGGGAGGGAGACCCAGTACTTC. This gives the protein CASSLWEGRETQYF. The gene calls are TRBV5-1 and TRBJ2-5; D may be TRBD2 (6 bases). There are 14 residues in the CDR3. Germline V gene data show CDR1 as SGHRS and CDR2 as YFSETQ. V lost 1 base, J lost 5 bases, and 12 bases lay in between. The complete variable domain, with remaining parts taken from reference TRBV5-1 and TRBJ2-5, reads KAGVTQTPRYLIKTRGQQVTLSCSPISGHRSVSWYQQTPGQGLQFLFEYFSETQRNKGNFPGRFSGRQFSNSRSEMNVSTLELGDSALYLCASSLWEGRETQYFGPGTRLLVL.

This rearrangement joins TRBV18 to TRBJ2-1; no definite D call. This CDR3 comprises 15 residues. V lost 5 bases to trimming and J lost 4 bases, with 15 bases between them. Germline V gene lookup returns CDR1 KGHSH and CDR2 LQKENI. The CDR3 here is CASSLARTVYNEQFF. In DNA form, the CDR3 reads TGTGCCAGCTCATTGGCGCGTACGGTATACAATGAGCAGTTCTTC.

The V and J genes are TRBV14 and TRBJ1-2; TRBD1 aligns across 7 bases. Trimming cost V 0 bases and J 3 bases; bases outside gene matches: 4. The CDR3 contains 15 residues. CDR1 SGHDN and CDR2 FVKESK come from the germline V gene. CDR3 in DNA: TGTGCCAGCAGCCAAGAGAACAGGGGATACTATGGCTACACCTTC. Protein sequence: CASSQENRGYYGYTF.

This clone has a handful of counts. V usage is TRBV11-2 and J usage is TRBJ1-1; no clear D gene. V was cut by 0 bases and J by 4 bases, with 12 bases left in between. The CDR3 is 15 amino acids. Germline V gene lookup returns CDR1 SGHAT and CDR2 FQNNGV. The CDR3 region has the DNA TGTGCCAGCAGCTTAGATTGGCAGAAATTCACTGAAGCTTTCTTT. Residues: CASSLDWQKFTEAFF.

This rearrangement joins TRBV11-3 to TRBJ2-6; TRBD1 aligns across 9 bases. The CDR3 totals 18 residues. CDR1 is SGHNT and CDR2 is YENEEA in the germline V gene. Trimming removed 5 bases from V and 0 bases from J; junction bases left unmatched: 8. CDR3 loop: CASSPWTGDHSGANVLTF. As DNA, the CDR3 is TGTGCCAGCAGCCCCTGGACAGGGGACCACTCTGGGGCCAACGTCCTGACTTTC.

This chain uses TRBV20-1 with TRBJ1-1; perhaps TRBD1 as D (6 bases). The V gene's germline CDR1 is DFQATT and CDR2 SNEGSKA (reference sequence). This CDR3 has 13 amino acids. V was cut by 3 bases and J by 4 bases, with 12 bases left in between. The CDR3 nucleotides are TGCAGTGCTAGTAGACAGGTCCCCACTGAAGCTTTCTTT. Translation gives CSASRQVPTEAFF.

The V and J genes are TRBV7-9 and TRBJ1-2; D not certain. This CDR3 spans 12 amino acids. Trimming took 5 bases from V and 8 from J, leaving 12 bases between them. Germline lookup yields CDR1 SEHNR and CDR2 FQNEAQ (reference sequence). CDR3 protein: CASSHGLGGYTF. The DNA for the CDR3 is TGTGCCAGCAGCCATGGTCTCGGCGGCTACACCTTC.

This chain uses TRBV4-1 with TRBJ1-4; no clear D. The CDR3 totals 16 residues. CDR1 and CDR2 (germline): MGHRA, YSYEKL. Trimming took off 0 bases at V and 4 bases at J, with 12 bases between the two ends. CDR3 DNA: TGCGCCAGCAGCCAAGAGGGAAAGCGGGATAATGAAAAACTGTTTTTT. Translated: CASSQEGKRDNEKLFF.

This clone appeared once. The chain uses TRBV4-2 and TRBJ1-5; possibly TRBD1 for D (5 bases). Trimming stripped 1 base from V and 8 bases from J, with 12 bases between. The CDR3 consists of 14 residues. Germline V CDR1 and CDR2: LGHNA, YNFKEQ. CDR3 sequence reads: CASSQVGVSEPQHF. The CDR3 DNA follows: TGTGCCAGCAGCCAAGTGGGGGTTTCGGAGCCCCAGCATTTT.

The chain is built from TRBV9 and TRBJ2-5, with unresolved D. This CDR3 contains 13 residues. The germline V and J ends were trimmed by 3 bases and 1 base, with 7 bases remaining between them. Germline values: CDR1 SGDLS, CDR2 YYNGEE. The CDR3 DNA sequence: TGTGCCAGCAGCGGGTACGGCCAAGAGACCCAGTACTTC. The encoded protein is CASSGYGQETQYF.

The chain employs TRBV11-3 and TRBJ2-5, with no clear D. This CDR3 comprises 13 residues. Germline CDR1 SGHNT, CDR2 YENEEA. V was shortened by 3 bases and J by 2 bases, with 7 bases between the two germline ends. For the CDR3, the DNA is TGTGCCAGCAGCTTGGGGTCGCAAGAGACCCAGTACTTC. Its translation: CASSLGSQETQYF.

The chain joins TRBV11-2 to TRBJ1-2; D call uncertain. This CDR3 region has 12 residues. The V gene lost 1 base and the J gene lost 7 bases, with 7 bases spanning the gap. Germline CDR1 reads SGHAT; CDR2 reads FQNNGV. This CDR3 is CASSLVVGGYTF. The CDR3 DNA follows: TGTGCCAGCAGCTTAGTCGTAGGTGGCTACACCTTC. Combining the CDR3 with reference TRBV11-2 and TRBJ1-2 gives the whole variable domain EAGVAQSPRYKIIEKRQSVAFWCNPISGHATLYWYQQILGQGPKLLIQFQNNGVVDDSQLPKDRFSAERLKGVDSTLKIQPAKLEDSAVYLCASSLVVGGYTFGSGTRLTVV.

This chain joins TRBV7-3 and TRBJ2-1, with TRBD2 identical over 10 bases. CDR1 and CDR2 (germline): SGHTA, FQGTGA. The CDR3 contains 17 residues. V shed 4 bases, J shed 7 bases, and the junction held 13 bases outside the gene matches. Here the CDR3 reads CASSYTPTSGIRNEQFF. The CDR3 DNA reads TGTGCCAGCAGCTATACCCCAACTAGCGGGATTCGGAATGAGCAGTTCTTC.

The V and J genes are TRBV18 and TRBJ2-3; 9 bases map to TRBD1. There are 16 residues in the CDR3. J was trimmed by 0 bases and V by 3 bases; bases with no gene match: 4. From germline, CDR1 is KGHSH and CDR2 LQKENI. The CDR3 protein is CASSPRDRASTDTQYF. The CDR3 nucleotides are TGTGCCAGCTCACCTAGGGACAGGGCTAGCACAGATACGCAGTATTTT.

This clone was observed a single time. CDR3 loop: CASRRLPRDSTNGYTF. The DNA of the CDR3 is TGTGCCAGCAGGAGACTCCCCCGGGACAGCACCAATGGCTACACCTTC. The V and J genes are TRBV6-6 and TRBJ1-2, with 7 nucleotides matching TRBD1. CDR1 is MNHNY and CDR2 is SVGAGI in the germline V gene (reference sequence). After removal of 6 bases from V and 6 bases from J, the junction contained 16 bases not matched to a gene. The CDR3 is 16 amino acids.